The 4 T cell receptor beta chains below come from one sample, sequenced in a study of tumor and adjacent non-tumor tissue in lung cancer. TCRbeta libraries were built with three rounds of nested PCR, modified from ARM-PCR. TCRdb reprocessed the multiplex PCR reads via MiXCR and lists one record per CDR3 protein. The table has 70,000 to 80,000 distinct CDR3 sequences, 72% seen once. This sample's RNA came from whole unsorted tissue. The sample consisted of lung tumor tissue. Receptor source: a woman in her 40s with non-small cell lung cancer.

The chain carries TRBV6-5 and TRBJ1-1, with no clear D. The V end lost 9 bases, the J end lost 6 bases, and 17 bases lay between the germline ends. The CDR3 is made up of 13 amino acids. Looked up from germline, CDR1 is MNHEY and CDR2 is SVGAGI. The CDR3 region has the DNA TGTGCCAGGAGACCCCTTAGCAGCCCTGAAGCTTTCTTT. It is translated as CARRPLSSPEAFF.

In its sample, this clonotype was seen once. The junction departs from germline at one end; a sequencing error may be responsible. The CDR3 loop reads CASSHGTTLHEQYF. CDR3 bases: TGTGCCAGCAGCCACGGGACGACCCTCCACGAACAGTACTTC. This chain joins TRBV7-9 and TRBJ2-7; either TRBD1 or TRBD2 may supply D (5 bases each). The germline V gene has CDR1 SEHNR and CDR2 FQNEAQ (reference sequence). The CDR3 is 14 amino acids.

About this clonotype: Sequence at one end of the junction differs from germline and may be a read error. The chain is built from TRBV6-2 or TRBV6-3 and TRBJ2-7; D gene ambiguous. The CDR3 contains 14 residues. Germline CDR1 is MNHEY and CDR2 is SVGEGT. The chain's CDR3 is CASSPQTDTYEHYF. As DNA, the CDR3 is TGTGCCAGCAGCCCCCAGACGGATACATACGAGCACTACTTC.

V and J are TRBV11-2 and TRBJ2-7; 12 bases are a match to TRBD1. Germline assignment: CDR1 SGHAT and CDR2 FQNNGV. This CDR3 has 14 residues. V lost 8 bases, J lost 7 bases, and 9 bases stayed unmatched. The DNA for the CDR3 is TGTGCCAGCGGCCCGGGACAGGGGGCATATGAGCAGTACTTC. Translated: CASGPGQGAYEQYF.